Listed here is a single T cell receptor beta chain. Per the germline V gene, CDR1 is GTSNPN and CDR2 is SVGIG (reference sequence). Trimming cost V 1 base and J 2 bases, with 17 bases left between them. The CDR3 spans 16 residues. The source of the sample is a study of blood T cell repertoires in COVID-19. On the study more broadly: Collection of acute and convalescent COVID-19 samples took place in the United States, Italy and Spain.

As originally analysed: It was from reference gene primer amplification that nucleated cell counts were estimated. The method was immunoSEQ multiplex PCR; TCRdb's version includes in-frame clones alone and lacks a portion of them. From that table come the V and J calls and clone size; the DNA was used to work out D and trimming. This sample has 300,000 to 450,000 clones, with around 84% found just once. This clonotype originated in a human donor in a cohort sampled during active COVID-19. The sequencing sample was made of peripheral blood. This rearrangement joins TRBV30 to TRBJ1-2; tentative D call: TRBD1 (6 bases). The CDR3 DNA reads as TGTGCCTGGAGTGCGGCCAGGGGTTTTGGGAACTATGGCTACACCTTC. Translating gives CAWSAARGFGNYGYTF.